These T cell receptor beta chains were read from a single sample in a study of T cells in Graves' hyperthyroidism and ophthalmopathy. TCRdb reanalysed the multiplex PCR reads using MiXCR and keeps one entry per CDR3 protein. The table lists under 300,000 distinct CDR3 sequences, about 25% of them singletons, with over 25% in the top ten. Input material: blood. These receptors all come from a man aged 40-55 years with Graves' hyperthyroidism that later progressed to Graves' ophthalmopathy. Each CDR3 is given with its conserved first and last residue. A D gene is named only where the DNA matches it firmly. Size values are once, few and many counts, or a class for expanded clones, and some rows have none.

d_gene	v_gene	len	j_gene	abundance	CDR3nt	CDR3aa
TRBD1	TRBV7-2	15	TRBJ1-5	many	TGTGCCAGCAGCTTACAGGGGGCAATGAATCAGCCCCAGCATTTT	CASSLQGAMNQPQHF
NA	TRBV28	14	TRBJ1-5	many	TGTGCCAGCAGTTTATTGGTCAGCAATCAGCCCCAGCATTTT	CASSLLVSNQPQHF
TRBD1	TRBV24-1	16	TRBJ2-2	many	TGTGCCACCAGTGATTTAGCGACAGGGATCTCCGGGGAGCTGTTTTTT	CATSDLATGISGELFF
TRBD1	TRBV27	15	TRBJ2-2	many	TGTGCCAGCAGGACCGGGACAGCTAACACCGGGGAGCTGTTTTTT	CASRTGTANTGELFF
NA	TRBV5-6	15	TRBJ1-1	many	TGTGCCAGCAGCAAAGGACGAGGGAGGGCCACTGAAGCTTTCTTT	CASSKGRGRATEAFF
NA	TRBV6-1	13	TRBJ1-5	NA	TGTGCCAGCAGGGGGGACCGCAATCAGCCCCAGCATTTT	CASRGDRNQPQHF
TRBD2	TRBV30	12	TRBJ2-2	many	TGTGCCTTGGCGGGGGTAGGCGGGGAGCTGTTTTTT	CALAGVGGELFF
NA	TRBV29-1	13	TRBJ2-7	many	TGCAGCGCTACACAGTGGGGCTCCTACGAGCAGTACTTC	CSATQWGSYEQYF
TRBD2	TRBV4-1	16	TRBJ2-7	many	TGCGCCAGCAGCCCCTCTAGCGGGAGATGGACCTACGAGCAGTACTTC	CASSPSSGRWTYEQYF
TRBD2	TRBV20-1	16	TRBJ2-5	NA	TGCAGTGCGCCACTAGCGGGAGGGCCTGTCCAAGAGACCCAGTACTTC	CSAPLAGGPVQETQYF
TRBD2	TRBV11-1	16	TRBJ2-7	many	TGTGCCAGCAGCAAGGGACTAGCGGGAGGGAACTACGAGCAGTACTTC	CASSKGLAGGNYEQYF
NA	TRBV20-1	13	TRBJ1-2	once	TGCAGTGCATCGACAGCGGCGTACTATGGCTACACCTTC	CSASTAAYYGYTF
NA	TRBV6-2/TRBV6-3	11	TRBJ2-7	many	TGTGCCAGCAGTTGGACTGGAGAGCAGTACTTC	CASSWTGEQYF
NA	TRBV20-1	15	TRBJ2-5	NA	TGCAGTGCTAGCCACCGGGGCAGGAAAAGGGAGACCCAGTACTTC	CSASHRGRKRETQYF
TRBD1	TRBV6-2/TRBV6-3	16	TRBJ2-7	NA	TGTGCCAGCAGCTCCCCTCTCGGACAGGCAGGCTACGAGCAGTACTTC	CASSSPLGQAGYEQYF
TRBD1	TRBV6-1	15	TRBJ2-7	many	TGTGCCAGCAGTCGAGCACAGGGGACGCCCTACGAGCAGTACTTC	CASSRAQGTPYEQYF
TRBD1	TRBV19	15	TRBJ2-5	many	TGTGCCAGTAGTCCACAGGGGTGGTGGAGGAGTCCCCAGTACTTC	CASSPQGWWRSPQYF
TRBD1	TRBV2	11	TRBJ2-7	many	TGTGCCAGCGGGACAGTGCCCGAGCAGTACTTC	CASGTVPEQYF
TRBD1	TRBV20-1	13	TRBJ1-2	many	TGCAGTGCCGGACAGGGTAAAGGGTATGGCTACACCTTC	CSAGQGKGYGYTF
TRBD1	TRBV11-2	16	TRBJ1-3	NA	TGTGCCAGCAGCCTCCCAGGGGACAGCTCTGGAAACACCATATATTTT	CASSLPGDSSGNTIYF
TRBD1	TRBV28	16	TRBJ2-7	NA	TGTGCCAGCAGCTACGATCCTAGGGACAGGGGCGGCGAGCAGTACTTC	CASSYDPRDRGGEQYF
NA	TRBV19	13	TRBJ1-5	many	TGTGCCAGTAGTGGGGCAGGGCCCCAGCCCCAGCATTTT	CASSGAGPQPQHF
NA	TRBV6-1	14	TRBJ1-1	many	TGTGCCAGCAGTACGGGGTGGGCGAGCACTGAAGCTTTCTTT	CASSTGWASTEAFF
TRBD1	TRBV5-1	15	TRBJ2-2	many	TGCGCCAGCGCGGGACAGGGGGCGCAGACCGGGGAGCTGTTTTTT	CASAGQGAQTGELFF
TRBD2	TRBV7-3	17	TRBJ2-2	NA	TGTGCCAGCAGCTTAACGCCAGCGGGAGCACGGACCGGGGAGCTGTTTTTT	CASSLTPAGARTGELFF
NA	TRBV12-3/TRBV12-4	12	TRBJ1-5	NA	TGTGCCAGCAGCCCCAGCCTTAGGCCCCAGCATTTT	CASSPSLRPQHF
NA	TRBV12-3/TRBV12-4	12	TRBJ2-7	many	TGTGCCAGCAGTTTTCGGGACCACGAGCAGTACTTC	CASSFRDHEQYF
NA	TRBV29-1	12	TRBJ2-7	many	TGCAGCGTTGGCAGGGGCGGGGACGAGCAGTACTTC	CSVGRGGDEQYF
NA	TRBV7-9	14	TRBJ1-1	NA	TGTGCCAGCAGCTTAGTGTTCGCTGGAACTGAAGCTTTCTTT	CASSLVFAGTEAFF
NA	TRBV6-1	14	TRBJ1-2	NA	TGTGCCAGCAGCGCCGGGTCCGCTGGCTATGGCTACACCTTC	CASSAGSAGYGYTF
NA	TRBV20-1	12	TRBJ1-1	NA	TGCAGTGCTGGGGGGCAGGGAAGGAAAGCTTTCTTT	CSAGGQGRKAFF
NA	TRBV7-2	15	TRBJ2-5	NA	TGTGCCAGCAGCCTAGGCGTAACAAACCAAGAGACCCAGTACTTC	CASSLGVTNQETQYF
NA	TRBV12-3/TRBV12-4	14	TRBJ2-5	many	TGTGCCAGCAGTTTAAAGGGCAGCCAAGAGACCCAGTACTTC	CASSLKGSQETQYF
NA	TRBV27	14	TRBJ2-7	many	TGTGCCAGCAGAGAGACACCCCAAGCCTACGAGCAGTACTTC	CASRETPQAYEQYF
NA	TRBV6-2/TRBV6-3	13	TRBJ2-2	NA	TGTGCCAGCAGTTACAACTGGGGGGGGGAGCTGTTTTTT	CASSYNWGGELFF
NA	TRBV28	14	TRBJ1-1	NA	TGTGCCAGCAGTTTCACCGGATGGAACACTGAAGCTTTCTTT	CASSFTGWNTEAFF
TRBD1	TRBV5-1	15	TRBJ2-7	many	TGCGCCAGCAGCCCACCGGACAGGGTTTCCTACGAGCAGTACTTC	CASSPPDRVSYEQYF
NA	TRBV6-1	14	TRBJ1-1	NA	TGTGCCAGCAGTGAGAGGGAGTTGAACACTGAAGCTTTCTTT	CASSERELNTEAFF
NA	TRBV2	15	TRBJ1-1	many	TGTGCCAGCGCGAAAGGCCGGGACACCTTCTCGAAAGCTTTCTTT	CASAKGRDTFSKAFF
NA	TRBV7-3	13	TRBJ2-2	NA	TGTGCCAGCAGCACGGGCCAGCCAGGGGAGCTGTTTTTT	CASSTGQPGELFF
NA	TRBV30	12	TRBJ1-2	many	TGTGCCTGGAGTGTAGACGTAGGGGGCTACACCTTC	CAWSVDVGGYTF
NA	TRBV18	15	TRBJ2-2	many	TGTGCCAGCTCACCATCTCGTGCGAACACCGGGGAGCTGTTTTTT	CASSPSRANTGELFF
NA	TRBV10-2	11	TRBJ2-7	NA	TGCGCCAGCAGTGAGACCCACGAGCAGTACTTC	CASSETHEQYF
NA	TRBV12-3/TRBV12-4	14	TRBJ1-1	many	TGCGCCAGCAGCTTAGACAGAGCAAACACTGAAGCTTTCTTT	CASSLDRANTEAFF
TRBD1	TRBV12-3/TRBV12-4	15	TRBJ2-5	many	TGTGCCAGCAGTCTAAGACAGGGCCTACAAGAGACCCAGTACTTC	CASSLRQGLQETQYF
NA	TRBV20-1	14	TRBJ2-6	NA	TGCAGTGCCAGGCGGGAAACTGGGGCCAACGTCCTGACTTTC	CSARRETGANVLTF
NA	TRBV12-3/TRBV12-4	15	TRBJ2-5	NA	TGTGCCAGCAGTTTAAGGGTCAGGAGTTTGGAGACCCAGTACTTC	CASSLRVRSLETQYF
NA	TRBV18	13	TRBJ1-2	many	TGTGCCAGCTCACAGATCATGAACTATGGCTACACCTTC	CASSQIMNYGYTF
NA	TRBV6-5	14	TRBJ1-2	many	TGTGCCAGCAGTTATGAGGGAGGTTCCTATGGCTACACCTTC	CASSYEGGSYGYTF
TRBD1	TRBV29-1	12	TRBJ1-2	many	TGCAGCGTTAACACAGGGGGTAGTGGCTACACCTTC	CSVNTGGSGYTF
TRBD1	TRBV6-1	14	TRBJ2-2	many	TGTGCCAGCAGAACCGGGACAGGGGGCGGGGAGCTGTTTTTT	CASRTGTGGGELFF
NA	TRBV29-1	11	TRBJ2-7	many	TGCAGCGTTGAAGTCAGTCTCGAGCAGTACTTC	CSVEVSLEQYF
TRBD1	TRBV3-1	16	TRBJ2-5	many	TGTGCCAGCAGCCACGGACCCGGACAGGCACAAGAGACCCAGTACTTC	CASSHGPGQAQETQYF
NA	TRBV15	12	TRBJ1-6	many	TGTGCCACCAGACAGGGCGATTCACCCCTCCACTTT	CATRQGDSPLHF
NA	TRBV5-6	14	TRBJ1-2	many	TGTGCCAGCAGCTTTTGGGGGGCGTACTATGGCTACACCTTC	CASSFWGAYYGYTF
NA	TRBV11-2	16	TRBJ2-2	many	TGTGCCAGCAGCTTGTTAGCGCATGCGAACACCGGGGAGCTGTTTTTT	CASSLLAHANTGELFF
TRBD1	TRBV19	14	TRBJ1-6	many	TGTGCCAGCCAAACCGGGACAGGAGCTTCACCCCTCCACTTT	CASQTGTGASPLHF
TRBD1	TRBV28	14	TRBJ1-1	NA	TGTGCCAGCAGTTTATCCGGGACAGGGGGTTTCGCTTTCTTT	CASSLSGTGGFAFF
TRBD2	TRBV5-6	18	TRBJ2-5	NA	TGTGCCAGCAGCTTGGCCCAACTAGCGGGGGGACGATCGGAGACCCAGTACTTC	CASSLAQLAGGRSETQYF
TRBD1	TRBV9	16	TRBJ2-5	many	TGTGCCAGCAGCGGGGGGACAGGGATGAGACAAGAGACCCAGTACTTC	CASSGGTGMRQETQYF